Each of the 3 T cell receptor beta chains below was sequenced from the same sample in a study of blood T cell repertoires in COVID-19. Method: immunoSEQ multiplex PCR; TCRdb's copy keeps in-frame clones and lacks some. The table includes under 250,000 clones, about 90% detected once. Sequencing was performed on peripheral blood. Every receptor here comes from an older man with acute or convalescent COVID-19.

The CDR3 region is CASSGSRNTGELFF. The DNA for the CDR3 is TGTGCCAGCAGTGGGAGTAGAAACACCGGGGAGCTGTTTTTT. V is TRBV6-2 or TRBV6-3 and J is TRBJ2-2; D possibly corresponds to TRBD2 (5 bases). Germline V gene sequence: CDR1 MNHEY, CDR2 SVGEGT. This CDR3 has 14 amino acids. With 5 bases removed from V and 2 bases from J, the gap between germline ends came to 9 bases.

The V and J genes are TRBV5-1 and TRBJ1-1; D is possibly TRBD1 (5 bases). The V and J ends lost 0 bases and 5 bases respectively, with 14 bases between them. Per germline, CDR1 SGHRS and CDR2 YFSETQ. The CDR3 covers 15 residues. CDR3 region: CASSLAGGSWTEAFF. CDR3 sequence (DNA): TGCGCCAGCAGCTTGGCTGGGGGGAGTTGGACTGAAGCTTTCTTT. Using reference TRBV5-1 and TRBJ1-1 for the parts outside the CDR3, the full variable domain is KAGVTQTPRYLIKTRGQQVTLSCSPISGHRSVSWYQQTPGQGLQFLFEYFSETQRNKGNFPGRFSGRQFSNSRSEMNVSTLELGDSALYLCASSLAGGSWTEAFFGQGTRLTVV.

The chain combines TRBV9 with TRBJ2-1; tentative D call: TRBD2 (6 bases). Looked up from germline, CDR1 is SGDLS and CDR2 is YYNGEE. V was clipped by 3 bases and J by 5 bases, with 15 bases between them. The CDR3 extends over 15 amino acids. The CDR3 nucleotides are TGTGCCAGCAGCGAAACTAGCTTTTACAACAATGAGCAGTTCTTC. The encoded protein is CASSETSFYNNEQFF.